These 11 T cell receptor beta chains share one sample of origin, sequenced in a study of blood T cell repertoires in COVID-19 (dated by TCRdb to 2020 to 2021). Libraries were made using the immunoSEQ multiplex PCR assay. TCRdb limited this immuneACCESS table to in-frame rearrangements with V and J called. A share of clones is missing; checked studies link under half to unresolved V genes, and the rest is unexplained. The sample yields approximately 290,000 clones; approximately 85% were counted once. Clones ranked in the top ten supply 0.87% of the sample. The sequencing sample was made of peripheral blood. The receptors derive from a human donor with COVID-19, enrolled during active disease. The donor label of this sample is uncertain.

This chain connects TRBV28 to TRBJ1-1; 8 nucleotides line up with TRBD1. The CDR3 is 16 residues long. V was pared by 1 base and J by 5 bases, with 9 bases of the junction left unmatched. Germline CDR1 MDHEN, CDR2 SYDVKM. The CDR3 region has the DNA TGTGCCAGCAGTTTATTCCCCCGACAGGGGTTAACTGAAGCTTTCTTT. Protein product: CASSLFPRQGLTEAFF.

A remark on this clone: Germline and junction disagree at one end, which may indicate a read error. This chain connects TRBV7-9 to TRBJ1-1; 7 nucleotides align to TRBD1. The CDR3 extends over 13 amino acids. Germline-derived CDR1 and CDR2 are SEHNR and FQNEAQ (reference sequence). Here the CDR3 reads CASSLAGQVRPYF. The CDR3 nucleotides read TGTGCCAGCAGCTTAGCTGGACAGGTCCGACCCTATTTT.

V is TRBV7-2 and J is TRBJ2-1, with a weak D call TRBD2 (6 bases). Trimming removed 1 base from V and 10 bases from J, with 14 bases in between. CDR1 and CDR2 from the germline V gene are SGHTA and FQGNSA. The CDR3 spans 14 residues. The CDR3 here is CASSLGVRRGEQFF. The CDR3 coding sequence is TGTGCCAGCAGCTTAGGGGTTCGGCGGGGAGAGCAGTTCTTC.

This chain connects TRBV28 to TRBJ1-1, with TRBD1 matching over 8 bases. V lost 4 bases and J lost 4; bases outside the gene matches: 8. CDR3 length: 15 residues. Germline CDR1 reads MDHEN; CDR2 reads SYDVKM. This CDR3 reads CASSSQTGAGTEAFF. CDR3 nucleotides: TGTGCCAGCAGTTCCCAGACAGGGGCGGGCACTGAAGCTTTCTTT.

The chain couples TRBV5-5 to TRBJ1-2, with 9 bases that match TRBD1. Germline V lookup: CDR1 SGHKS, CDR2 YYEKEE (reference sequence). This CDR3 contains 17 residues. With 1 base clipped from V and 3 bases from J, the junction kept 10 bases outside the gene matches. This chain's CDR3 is CASSLRIQGARDYGYTF. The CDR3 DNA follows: TGTGCCAGCAGCTTGAGGATACAGGGGGCGCGAGACTATGGCTACACCTTC.

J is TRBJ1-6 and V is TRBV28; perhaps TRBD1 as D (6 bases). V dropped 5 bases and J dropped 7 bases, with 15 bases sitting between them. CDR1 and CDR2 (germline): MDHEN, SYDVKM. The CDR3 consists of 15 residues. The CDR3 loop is CASSTNRAGNSPLHF. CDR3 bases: TGTGCCAGCAGTACGAACAGGGCAGGAAATTCACCCCTCCACTTT.

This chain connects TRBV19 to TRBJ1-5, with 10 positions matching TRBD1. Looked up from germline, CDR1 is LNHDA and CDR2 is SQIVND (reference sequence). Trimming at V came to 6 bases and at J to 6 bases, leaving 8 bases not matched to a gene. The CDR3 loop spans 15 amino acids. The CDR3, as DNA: TGTGCCAGTAGCCACGGGACAGGGGCGGGTCAGCCCCAGCATTTT. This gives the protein CASSHGTGAGQPQHF. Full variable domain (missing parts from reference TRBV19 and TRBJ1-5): DGGITQSPKYLFRKEGQNVTLSCEQNLNHDAMYWYRQDPGQGLRLIYYSQIVNDFQKGDIAEGYSVSREKKESFPLTVTSAQKNPTAFYLCASSHGTGAGQPQHFGDGTRLSIL.

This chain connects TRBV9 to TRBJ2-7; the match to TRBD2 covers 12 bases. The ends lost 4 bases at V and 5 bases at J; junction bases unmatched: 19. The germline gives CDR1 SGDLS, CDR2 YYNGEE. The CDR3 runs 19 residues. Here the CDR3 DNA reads TGTGCCAGCAGCCAGGGGCCTAGCGGGAGGGCCGAGCTCTTCGACGAGCAGTACTTC. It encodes CASSQGPSGRAELFDEQYF.

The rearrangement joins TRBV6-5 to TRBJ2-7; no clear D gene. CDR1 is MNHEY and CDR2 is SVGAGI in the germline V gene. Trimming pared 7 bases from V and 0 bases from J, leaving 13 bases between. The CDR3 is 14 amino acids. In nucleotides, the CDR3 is TGTGCCAGCACCCGGGTTGGAGCCTCCTACGAGCAGTACTTC. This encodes CASTRVGASYEQYF.

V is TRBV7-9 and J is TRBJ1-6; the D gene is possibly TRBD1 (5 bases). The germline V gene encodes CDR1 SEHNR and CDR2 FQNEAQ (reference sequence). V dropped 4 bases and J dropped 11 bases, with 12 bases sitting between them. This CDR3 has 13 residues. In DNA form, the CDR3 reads TGTGCCAGCAGCTGGGAGGGGTCCACACCCCTCCACTTT. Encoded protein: CASSWEGSTPLHF.

CDR3 region: CATSRDPTSGLTDTQYF. The CDR3 DNA reads as TGTGCCACCAGCAGAGATCCGACTAGCGGACTCACAGATACGCAGTATTTT. V and J are TRBV15 and TRBJ2-3; TRBD2 agrees at 9 bases. The V gene's germline CDR1 is LNHNV and CDR2 YYDKDF (reference sequence). CDR3 length equals 17 residues. With 0 bases clipped from V and 2 bases from J, the junction kept 6 bases outside the gene matches.